This T cell receptor (beta chain) was observed in a study of OX40 agonist ivuxolimab in advanced cancers. Whole-study context: Patients were treated with intravenous ivuxolimab, dosed at 0.01 to 10 mg/kg and infused every 2 weeks. Study-level points and caveats: It was also the case that some nonresponders had low normalized T-cell clonal expansion. Blood T cells, both CD4+ and CD8+, expanded clonally by week 6 at 0.1 to 3.0 mg/kg.

Method: immunoSEQ multiplex PCR; TCRdb's copy keeps in-frame clones and lacks some. The table lists around 63,000 clones, approximately 92% of them singletons. Comment on this clone: The antigen remains undetermined.

CDR1 SGHRS and CDR2 YFSETQ come from the germline V gene. V lost 1 base to trimming and J lost 0 bases; unmatched junction nucleotides: 4. This CDR3 is 16 amino acids long. Sequenced material: CD4+ or CD8+ T cells sorted from blood, taken in a trial of the OX40 agonist ivuxolimab. The chain recombines TRBV5-1 with TRBJ2-3; 8 nucleotides match TRBD2. The sequence came from an adult with an advanced solid tumor such as melanoma, head and neck, liver or kidney cancer. CDR3 sequence (DNA): TGCGCCAGCAGCTTGTTTGGCGGGAGGAGCACAGATACGCAGTATTTT. Protein sequence: CASSLFGGRSTDTQYF.